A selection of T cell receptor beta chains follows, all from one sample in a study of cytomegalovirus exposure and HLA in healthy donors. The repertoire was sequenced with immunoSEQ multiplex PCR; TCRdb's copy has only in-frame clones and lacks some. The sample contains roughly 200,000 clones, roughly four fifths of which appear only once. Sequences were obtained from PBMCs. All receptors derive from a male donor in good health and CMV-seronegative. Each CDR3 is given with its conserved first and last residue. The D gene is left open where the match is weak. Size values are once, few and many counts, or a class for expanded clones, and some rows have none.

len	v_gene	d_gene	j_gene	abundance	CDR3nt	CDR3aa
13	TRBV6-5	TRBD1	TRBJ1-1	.	TGTGCCAGCACCCAGGGGGAAGGGACTGAAGCTTTCTTT	CASTQGEGTEAFF
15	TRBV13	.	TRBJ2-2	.	TGTGCCAGCAGCTTAGTTGGTCAGCGGGCCGGGGAGCTGTTTTTT	CASSLVGQRAGELFF
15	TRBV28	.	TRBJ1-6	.	TGTGCCAGCAGTTTGGGCGACAGGAATAATTCACCCCTCCACTTT	CASSLGDRNNSPLHF
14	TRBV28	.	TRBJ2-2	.	TGTGCCAGCAGTATGTGGGTGGGCCCCGGGGAGCTGTTTTTT	CASSMWVGPGELFF
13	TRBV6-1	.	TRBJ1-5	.	TGTGCCAGCAGTGGACATTTCAATCAGCCCCAGCATTTT	CASSGHFNQPQHF
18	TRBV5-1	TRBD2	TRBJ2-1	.	TGCGCCAGCAGCTCAGGGACTAGCGGGGGGGCCGCAGTCGATGAGCAGTTCTTC	CASSSGTSGGAAVDEQFF
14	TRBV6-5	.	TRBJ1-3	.	TGTGCCAGCAGTCCACGGTTCTCTGGAAACACCATATATTTT	CASSPRFSGNTIYF
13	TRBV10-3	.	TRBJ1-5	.	TGTGCCATTGGACTTTCAGGCACACAGCCCCAGCATTTT	CAIGLSGTQPQHF
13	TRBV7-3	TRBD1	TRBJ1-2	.	TGTGCCAGCAGCCCACAGGGGGCCTATGGCTACACCTTC	CASSPQGAYGYTF
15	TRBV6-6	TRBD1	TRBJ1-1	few	TGTGCCAGCAGTGCGCCGGGACAGGAGAACACTGAAGCTTTCTTT	CASSAPGQENTEAFF
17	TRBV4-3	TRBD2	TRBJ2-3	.	TGCGCCAGCAGCCAGGGACGTCAGGCGGGAGCCCCAGATACGCAGTATTTT	CASSQGRQAGAPDTQYF
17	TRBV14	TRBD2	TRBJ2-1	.	TGTGCCAGCAGCCCTTTCCTCGGGACTAGCGGGAGCGATGAGCAGTTCTTC	CASSPFLGTSGSDEQFF
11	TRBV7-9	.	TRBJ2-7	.	TGTGCCAGCAGCCTGTCCTACGAGCAGTACTTC	CASSLSYEQYF
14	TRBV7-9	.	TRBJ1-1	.	TGTGCCAGCAGCTTAGACGGGATTGGATCTGAAGCTTTCTTT	CASSLDGIGSEAFF
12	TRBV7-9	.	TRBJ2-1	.	TGTGCCAGCAGCTCCACAAACAATGAGCAGTTCTTC	CASSSTNNEQFF
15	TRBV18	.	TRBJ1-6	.	TGTGCCAGCTCACCATCTAGTGATAAGGCTTCACCCCTCCACTTT	CASSPSSDKASPLHF
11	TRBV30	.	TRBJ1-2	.	TGTGCCTGGAGTAGACAGTATGGCTACACCTTC	CAWSRQYGYTF
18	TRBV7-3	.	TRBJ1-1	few	TGTGCCAGCAGCTTGTCCGGGTATGGCGGGGGGCGCCACACTGAAGCTTTCTTT	CASSLSGYGGGRHTEAFF
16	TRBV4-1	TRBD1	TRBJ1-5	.	TGCGCCAGCAGCCGCCCTGGGGGGACAGGGGATCAGCCCCAGCATTTT	CASSRPGGTGDQPQHF
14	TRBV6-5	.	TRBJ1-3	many	TGTGCCAGCACCAGGGTTATTGGTGGAAACACCATATATTTT	CASTRVIGGNTIYF
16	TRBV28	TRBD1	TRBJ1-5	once	TGTGCCAGCAGTTTACTGACAGGGACGAGCAATCAGCCCCAGCATTTT	CASSLLTGTSNQPQHF
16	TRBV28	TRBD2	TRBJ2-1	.	TGTGCCAGCAGCCGCCCCCTAGCGGGAGGATACAATGAGCAGTTCTTC	CASSRPLAGGYNEQFF
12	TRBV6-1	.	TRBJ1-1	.	TGTGCCAGCAGATACGGGAACACTGAAGCTTTCTTT	CASRYGNTEAFF
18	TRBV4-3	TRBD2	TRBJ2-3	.	TGCGCCAGCAGCCAAGCGGCTAGCGGGAGGGCCGGCACAGATACGCAGTATTTT	CASSQAASGRAGTDTQYF
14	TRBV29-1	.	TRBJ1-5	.	TGCAGCGTTGGAGGACTGAATAGCAATCAGCCCCAGCATTTT	CSVGGLNSNQPQHF
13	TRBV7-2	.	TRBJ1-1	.	TGTGCCAGCAGCCGTTTGGGGGCCACTGAAGCTTTCTTT	CASSRLGATEAFF
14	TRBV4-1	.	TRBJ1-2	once	TGCGCCAGCAGCCAATACCCAGGGAAGGAAGGCTACACCTTC	CASSQYPGKEGYTF
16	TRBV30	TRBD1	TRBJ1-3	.	TGTGCCTGGACAGGGCAGGGGGCAATCTCTGGAAACACCATATATTTT	CAWTGQGAISGNTIYF
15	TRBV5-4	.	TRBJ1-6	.	TGTGCCAGCAGCTTGACAGACAGATCCCATTCACCCCTCCACTTT	CASSLTDRSHSPLHF
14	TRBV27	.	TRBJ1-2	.	TGTGCCAGCAGACCCAAAGGGGTATTCTATGGCTACACCTTC	CASRPKGVFYGYTF
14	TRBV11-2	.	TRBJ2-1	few	TGTGCCAGCAGCCCTAGCGCGACCTACAATGAGCAGTTCTTC	CASSPSATYNEQFF
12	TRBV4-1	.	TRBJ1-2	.	TGCGCCAGCGGAGATCGATGGGATGGCTACACCTTC	CASGDRWDGYTF
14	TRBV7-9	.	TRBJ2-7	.	TGTGCCAGCAGCTCCCAAGGGCGGGGCTACGAGCAGTACTTC	CASSSQGRGYEQYF
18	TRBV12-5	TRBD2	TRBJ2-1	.	TGTGCTAGTGGTTTGGTTCGAGTAGCGGGTAGCTCCTACAATGAGCAGTTCTTC	CASGLVRVAGSSYNEQFF
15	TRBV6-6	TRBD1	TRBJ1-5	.	TGTGCCAGCAGCCAGGGGGGCTCGGGCAATCAGCCCCAGCATTTT	CASSQGGSGNQPQHF
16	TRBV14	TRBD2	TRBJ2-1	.	TGTGCCAGCAGCCGAATTGGGACTAGCGGGGACAATGAGCAGTTCTTC	CASSRIGTSGDNEQFF
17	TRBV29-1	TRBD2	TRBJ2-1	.	TGCAGCGTTGAAGGAACGTCTAGCGGGAGCTCCTACAATGAGCAGTTCTTC	CSVEGTSSGSSYNEQFF
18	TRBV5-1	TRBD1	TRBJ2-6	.	TGCGCCAGCAGCTTGGTAGGGACAGGGGCCTCTGGGGCCAACGTCCTGACTTTC	CASSLVGTGASGANVLTF
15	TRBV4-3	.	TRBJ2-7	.	TGCGCCAGCAGCCCCATGTGGGGGGAATCCTACGAGCAGTACTTC	CASSPMWGESYEQYF